The 16 T cell receptor beta chains presented below share a single source sample, sequenced in a study of OX40 agonist ivuxolimab in advanced cancers. Generated by immunoSEQ multiplex PCR, the TCRdb table keeps only in-frame clones and is missing some. The profile shows tens of thousands of clones, 84% of them singletons. This specimen consisted of CD4+ or CD8+ T cells sorted from blood, obtained in a trial of the OX40 agonist ivuxolimab. The receptors come from an adult with an advanced solid tumor such as melanoma, head and neck, liver or kidney cancer.

J is TRBJ2-7 and V is TRBV6-5, with a weak D call TRBD1 (5 bases). Looked up from germline, CDR1 is MNHEY and CDR2 is SVGAGI. The CDR3 is 13 amino acids. V gave up 6 bases and J gave up 0 bases, with 9 bases separating them. CDR3 sequence (DNA): TGTGCCAGCAGCTCGACAGTCTCCTACGAGCAGTACTTC. It codes for CASSSTVSYEQYF.

This chain joins TRBV7-2 and TRBJ1-5, with D perhaps matching TRBD1 (5 bases). The CDR3 covers 15 residues. The V end was cut by 3 bases, the J end by 4 bases, with 13 bases between. Germline assignment: CDR1 SGHTA and CDR2 FQGNSA. The CDR3 region is CASSFGRQRNQPQHF. DNA of the CDR3: TGTGCCAGCAGCTTCGGGCGACAGCGAAATCAGCCCCAGCATTTT.

The genes are TRBV7-9 and TRBJ2-2, with 14 bases that match TRBD2. Trimming removed 5 bases from V and 1 base from J; junction bases left unmatched: 3. This CDR3 is built from 17 residues. In germline, CDR1 is SEHNR, CDR2 FQNEAQ (reference sequence). DNA of the CDR3: TGTGCCAGCAGCAACGGACTAGCGGGAGGGAACACCGGGGAGCTGTTTTTT. It yields the protein CASSNGLAGGNTGELFF.

CDR3 bases: TGTGCCAGCAGCTCGCGGGAAACGGGGACCCAGTACTTC. The encoded protein is CASSSRETGTQYF. The chain couples TRBV9 to TRBJ2-5, with D possibly TRBD2 on 6 matching bases. The V end lost 4 bases, the J end lost 7 bases, and 14 bases lay between the germline ends. The CDR3 runs to 13 residues. Germline values: CDR1 SGDLS, CDR2 YYNGEE.

The V gene is TRBV5-8, the J gene TRBJ2-1, with 7 bases identical to TRBD2. The CDR3 is made up of 17 amino acids. The V and J ends lost 4 bases and 0 bases, in that order; junction bases with no gene match: 10. In germline, CDR1 is SGHTS, CDR2 YDEGEE. In DNA, the CDR3 is TGTGCCAGCAGCCCGGCCGTGACTAGCTCCTCCTACAATGAGCAGTTCTTC. Translated: CASSPAVTSSSYNEQFF.

This sequence joins TRBV6-1 and TRBJ2-7; 8 bases are shared with TRBD1. CDR3 length: 15 amino acids. The V and J ends lost 6 bases and 0 bases, in that order; junction bases with no gene match: 7. Germline CDR1 and CDR2: MNHNS and SASEGT. Here the CDR3 DNA reads TGTGCCAGCAGCGGGCCAGGGGGCCCCTCCTACGAGCAGTACTTC. This encodes CASSGPGGPSYEQYF.

This chain joins TRBV27 and TRBJ1-4; D possibly corresponds to TRBD1 (5 bases). The germline V gene encodes CDR1 MNHEY and CDR2 SMNVEV (reference sequence). The CDR3 is 14 amino acids. The germline V and J ends were trimmed by 6 bases and 0 bases, with 8 bases remaining between them. The CDR3 DNA is TGTGCCAGCAGGGGGACGGCAACTAATGAAAAACTGTTTTTT. Translating it yields CASRGTATNEKLFF.

Points on this clone: At one of its ends the junction is not consistent with the germline gene, which may arise from a read error. The chain couples TRBV6-4 to TRBJ2-2; maybe TRBD1 (6 bases). CDR3 length equals 14 residues. Germline V gene lookup returns CDR1 MRHNA and CDR2 SNTAGT. CDR3 loop: CAGRRNRDTGELFF. The CDR3 nucleotides are TGTGCCGGCAGGAGAAACAGGGACACCGGGGAGCTGTTTTTT.

Turning to this clone: An end of the junction differs from the germline gene, which may be a read error. J is TRBJ2-5 and V is TRBV7-7; 10 bases fit TRBD1. There are 14 residues in the CDR3. CDR1 and CDR2 (germline): SSHAT, FNYEAQ (reference sequence). CDR3: CASSPTGGGETQYF. The CDR3 DNA follows: TGTGCTAGCAGCCCGACAGGGGGCGGGGAGACCCAGTACTTC.

CDR3 residues: CASSSRDGATNEKLFF. The CDR3 DNA reads TGTGCCAGCTCCTCCCGGGACGGTGCAACTAATGAAAAACTGTTTTTT. The J gene is TRBJ1-4, the V gene TRBV18, with D perhaps TRBD1 (5 bases). The CDR3 totals 16 residues. The V end was cut by 6 bases, the J end by 0 bases, with 14 bases between. From germline, CDR1 is KGHSH and CDR2 LQKENI.

The genes are TRBV9 and TRBJ2-7, with 12 bases aligning to TRBD2. V shed 0 bases, J shed 6 bases, and the junction held 7 bases outside the gene matches. Germline V gives CDR1 SGDLS, CDR2 YYNGEE. The CDR3 covers 16 residues. CDR3 sequence (DNA): TGTGCCAGCAGCGTAGTCGGGACTAGCGGGTTCGGCGAGCAGTACTTC. This translates into CASSVVGTSGFGEQYF.

This clone was counted between two and nine times. This sequence joins TRBV15 and TRBJ1-2; unclear D gene. Germline assignment: CDR1 LNHNV and CDR2 YYDKDF (reference sequence). The CDR3 covers 13 residues. Between the trimmed V and J ends, which lost 5 bases and 0 bases, there was a span of 7 bases. The CDR3 DNA reads TGTGCCACCAGCCTGGCTTCTAACTATGGCTACACCTTC. Translation: CATSLASNYGYTF.

The rearrangement joins TRBV7-9 to TRBJ1-3; 7 nucleotides line up with TRBD1. The CDR3 contains 16 residues. V trimming: 5 bases; J trimming: 0 bases; junction bases outside the gene matches: 7. Germline V gene data show CDR1 as SEHNR and CDR2 as FQNEAQ (reference sequence). The CDR3 DNA sequence: TGTGCCAGCAGCCGGCGCGGGACAGACTCTGGAAACACCATATATTTT. Protein: CASSRRGTDSGNTIYF.

The V gene is TRBV2, the J gene TRBJ1-2; TRBD1 might be the D (5 bases). The CDR3 has 13 residues. Trimming removed 5 bases from V and 6 bases from J, with 13 bases in between. The germline V gene encodes CDR1 SNHLY and CDR2 FYNNEI. CDR3 in DNA: TGTGCCAGCAGTCCGGCAGGGATACATGGCTACACCTTC. As protein: CASSPAGIHGYTF.

V is TRBV9 and J is TRBJ2-7, with 10 positions matching TRBD2. The ends lost 3 bases at V and 0 bases at J; junction bases unmatched: 3. The CDR3 has 15 residues. Per the germline V gene, CDR1 is SGDLS and CDR2 is YYNGEE. CDR3 in amino acids: CASSGGTSASYEQYF. CDR3 sequence (DNA): TGTGCCAGCAGCGGCGGGACTAGCGCCTCCTACGAGCAGTACTTC.

This clone was recorded a few times. This chain uses TRBV14 with TRBJ1-6; 8 positions agree with TRBD1. Germline lookup yields CDR1 SGHDN and CDR2 FVKESK. Trimming removed 4 bases from V and 3 bases from J; junction bases left unmatched: 2. CDR3 length: 15 amino acids. The CDR3 DNA follows: TGTGCCAGCAGCCCCGGACAGGGCTATAATTCACCCCTCCACTTT. This translates into CASSPGQGYNSPLHF.